This T cell receptor (beta chain) was sequenced in a study of post-analysis software for immune sequencing data. Study observations and caveats: Elevated frequency relative to controls characterized 4 or 5 TRBV segments in patients, TRBV5-6, TRBV5-1 and TRBV20-1 among them.

Unique molecular identifiers were carried by the TCR beta cDNA libraries. TCRdb reprocessed the PCR reads via MiXCR and lists one record per CDR3 protein. The data show hundreds of thousands of distinct CDR3 sequences, with approximately 30% seen just once and 0.56% held by the top ten. On this clonotype itself: The antigen remains unidentified.

Germline V gene sequence: CDR1 ENHRY, CDR2 SYGVKD. The CDR3 has 16 amino acids. Trimming removed 4 bases from V and 3 bases from J; junction bases left unmatched: 3. The clonotype originates from a girl aged 10 to 17 with multiple sclerosis. The chain carries TRBV10-3 and TRBJ2-1, with 13 bases fitting TRBD2. The specimen was blood. The CDR3 nucleotides read TGTGCCATCAGTGCTGGACTAGCGGGAGTCTACAATGAGCAGTTCTTC. This codes for CAISAGLAGVYNEQFF.